There are a few counts of the clone carrying this T cell receptor beta chain. Its target is not known. This CDR3 has 17 amino acids. V was cut by 6 bases and J by 7 bases, with 28 bases left in between. Using its own MiXCR run on the 5' RACE reads, TCRdb lists one record per CDR3 protein. The sample has approximately 700,000 distinct CDR3 sequences, about 20% seen once; the top ten hold around 13%. The source of the sample is a study of identical twins. General study findings and limits: Partial confounding of zero-insertion analyses by invariant MAIT and iNKT cells was possible.

These data are also associated with another study on T cells expressing NK-cell markers.

The sample consisted of PBMCs. This sequence originates from a woman between 18 and 30 years old in good health. This chain links TRBV12-3 or TRBV12-4 with TRBJ2-7, with D possibly TRBD1 on 5 matching bases. In nucleotides, the CDR3 is TGTGCCAGCAGCCCCCGGCTGGGGCGTGTAGGGTATTGGGAGCAGTACTTC. This sequence encodes CASSPRLGRVGYWEQYF.